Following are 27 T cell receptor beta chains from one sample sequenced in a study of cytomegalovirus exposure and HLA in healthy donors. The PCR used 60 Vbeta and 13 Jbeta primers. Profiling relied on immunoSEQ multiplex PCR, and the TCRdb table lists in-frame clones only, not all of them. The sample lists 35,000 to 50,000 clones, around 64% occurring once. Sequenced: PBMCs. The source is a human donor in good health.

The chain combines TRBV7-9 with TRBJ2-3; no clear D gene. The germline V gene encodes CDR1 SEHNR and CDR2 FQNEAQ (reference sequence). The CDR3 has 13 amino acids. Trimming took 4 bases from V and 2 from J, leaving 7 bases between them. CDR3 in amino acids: CASSSQFTDTQYF. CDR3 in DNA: TGTGCCAGCAGCTCGCAGTTCACAGATACGCAGTATTTT.

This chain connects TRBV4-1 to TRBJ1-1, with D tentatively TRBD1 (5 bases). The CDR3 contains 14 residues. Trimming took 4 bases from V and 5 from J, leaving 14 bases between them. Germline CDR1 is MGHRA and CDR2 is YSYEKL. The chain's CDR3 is CASSPPRGWTEAFF. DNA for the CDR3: TGCGCCAGCAGCCCACCTCGGGGGTGGACTGAAGCTTTCTTT.

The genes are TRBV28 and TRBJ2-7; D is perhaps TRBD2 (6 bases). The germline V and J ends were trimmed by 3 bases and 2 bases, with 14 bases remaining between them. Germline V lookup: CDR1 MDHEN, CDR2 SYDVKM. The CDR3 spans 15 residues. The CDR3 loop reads CASSFGGMEAYEQYF. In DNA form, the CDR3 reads TGTGCCAGCAGTTTTGGGGGGATGGAAGCCTACGAGCAGTACTTC. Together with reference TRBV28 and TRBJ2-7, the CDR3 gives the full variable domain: DVKVTQSSRYLVKRTGEKVFLECVQDMDHENMFWYRQDPGLGLRLIYFSYDVKMKEKGDIPEGYSVSREKKERFSLILESASTNQTSMYLCASSFGGMEAYEQYFGPGTRLTVT.

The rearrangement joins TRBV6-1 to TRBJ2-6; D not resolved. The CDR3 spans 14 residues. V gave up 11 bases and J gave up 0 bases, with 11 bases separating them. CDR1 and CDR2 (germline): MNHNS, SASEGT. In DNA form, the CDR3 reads TGTGCCGGCTTACAGAGCTCTGGGGCCAACGTCCTGACTTTC. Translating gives CAGLQSSGANVLTF.

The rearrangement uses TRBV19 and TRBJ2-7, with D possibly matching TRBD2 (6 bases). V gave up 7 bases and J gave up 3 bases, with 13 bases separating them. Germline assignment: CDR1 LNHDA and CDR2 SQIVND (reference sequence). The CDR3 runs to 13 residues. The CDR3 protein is CASTAGGDYEQYF. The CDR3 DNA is TGTGCCAGTACAGCCGGCGGGGACTACGAGCAGTACTTC.

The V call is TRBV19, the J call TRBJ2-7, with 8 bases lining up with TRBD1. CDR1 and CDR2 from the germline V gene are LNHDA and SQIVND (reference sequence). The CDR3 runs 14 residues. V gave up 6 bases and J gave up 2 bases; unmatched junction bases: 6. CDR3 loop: CASSLRTGPYEQYF. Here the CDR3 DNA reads TGTGCCAGTAGCCTGAGGACAGGGCCCTACGAGCAGTACTTC.

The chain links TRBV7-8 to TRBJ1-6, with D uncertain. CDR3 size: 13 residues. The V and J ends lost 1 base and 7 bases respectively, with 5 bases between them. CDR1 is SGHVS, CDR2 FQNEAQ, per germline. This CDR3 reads CASSLVRNSPLHF. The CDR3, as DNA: TGTGCCAGCAGCTTAGTGAGGAATTCACCCCTCCACTTT.

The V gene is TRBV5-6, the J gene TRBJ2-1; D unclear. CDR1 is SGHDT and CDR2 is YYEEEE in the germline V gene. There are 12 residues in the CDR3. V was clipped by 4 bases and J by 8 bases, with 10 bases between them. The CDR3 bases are TGTGCCAGCAGCCTTCAGGTGGATGAGCAGTTCTTC. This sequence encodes CASSLQVDEQFF. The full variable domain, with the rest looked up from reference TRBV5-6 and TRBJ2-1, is DAGVTQSPTHLIKTRGQQVTLRCSPKSGHDTVSWYQQALGQGPQFIFQYYEEEERQRGNFPDRFSGHQFPNYSSELNVNALLLGDSALYLCASSLQVDEQFFGPGTRLTVL.

CDR3 protein: CASVPNSGGYNEQFF. For the CDR3, the DNA is TGCGCCAGCGTCCCAAATAGCGGGGGCTACAATGAGCAGTTCTTC. The rearrangement links TRBV5-1 to TRBJ2-1; 9 nucleotides line up with TRBD2. CDR1 and CDR2 from the germline V gene are SGHRS and YFSETQ. Unmatched junction bases numbered 8, after V lost 7 bases and J lost 3 bases. The CDR3 covers 15 residues.

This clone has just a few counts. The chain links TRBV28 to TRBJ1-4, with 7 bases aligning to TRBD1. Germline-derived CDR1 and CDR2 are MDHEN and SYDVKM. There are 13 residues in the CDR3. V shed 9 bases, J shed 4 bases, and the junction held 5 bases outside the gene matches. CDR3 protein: CASWDRHNEKLFF. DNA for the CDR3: TGTGCCAGTTGGGACAGACATAATGAAAAACTGTTTTTT.

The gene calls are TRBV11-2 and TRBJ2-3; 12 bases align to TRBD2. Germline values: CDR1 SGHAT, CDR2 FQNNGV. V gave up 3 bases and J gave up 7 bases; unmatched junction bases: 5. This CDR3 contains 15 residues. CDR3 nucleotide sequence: TGTGCCAGCAGCTTGACTAGCGGGGGCCCATATACGCAGTATTTT. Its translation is CASSLTSGGPYTQYF.

CDR3 loop: CASSLEPSRGGELFF. For the CDR3, the DNA is TGTGCCAGCAGCTTAGAACCGTCGCGGGGCGGGGAGCTGTTTTTT. The V and J genes are TRBV11-3 and TRBJ2-2, with a possible D match to TRBD2 (6 bases). V dropped 0 bases and J dropped 7 bases, with 12 bases sitting between them. The CDR3 spans 15 residues. Germline V CDR1 and CDR2: SGHNT, YENEEA.

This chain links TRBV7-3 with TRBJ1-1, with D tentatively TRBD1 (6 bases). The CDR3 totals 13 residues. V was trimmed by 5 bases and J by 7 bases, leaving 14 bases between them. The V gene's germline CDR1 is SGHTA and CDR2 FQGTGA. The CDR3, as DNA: TGTGCCAGCAGCCTGGCAGGGGTTGGTGAAGCTTTCTTT. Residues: CASSLAGVGEAFF.

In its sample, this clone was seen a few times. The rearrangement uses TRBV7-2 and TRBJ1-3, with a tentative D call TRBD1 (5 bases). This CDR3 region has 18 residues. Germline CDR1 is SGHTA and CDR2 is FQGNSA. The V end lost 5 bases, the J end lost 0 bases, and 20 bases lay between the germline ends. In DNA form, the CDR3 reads TGTGCCAGCAGCCGACGGGGGGTCGGCGGACACTCTGGAAACACCATATATTTT. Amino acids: CASSRRGVGGHSGNTIYF.

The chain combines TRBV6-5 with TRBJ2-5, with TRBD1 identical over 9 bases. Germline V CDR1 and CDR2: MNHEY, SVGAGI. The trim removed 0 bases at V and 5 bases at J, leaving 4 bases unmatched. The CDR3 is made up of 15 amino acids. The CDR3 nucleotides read TGTGCCAGCAGTTACTCTCGACAGGGGGGGGAGACCCAGTACTTC. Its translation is CASSYSRQGGETQYF.

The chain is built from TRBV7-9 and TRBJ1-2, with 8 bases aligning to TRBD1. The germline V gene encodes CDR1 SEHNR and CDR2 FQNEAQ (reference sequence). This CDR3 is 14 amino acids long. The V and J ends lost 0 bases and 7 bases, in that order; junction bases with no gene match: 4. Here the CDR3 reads CASSLAGTGVGYTF. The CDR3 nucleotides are TGTGCCAGCAGCTTAGCCGGGACAGGTGTTGGCTACACCTTC. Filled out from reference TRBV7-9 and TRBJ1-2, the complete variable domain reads DTGVSQNPRHKITKRGQNVTFRCDPISEHNRLYWYRQTLGQGPEFLTYFQNEAQLEKSRLLSDRFSAERPKGSFSTLEIQRTEQGDSAMYLCASSLAGTGVGYTFGSGTRLTVV.

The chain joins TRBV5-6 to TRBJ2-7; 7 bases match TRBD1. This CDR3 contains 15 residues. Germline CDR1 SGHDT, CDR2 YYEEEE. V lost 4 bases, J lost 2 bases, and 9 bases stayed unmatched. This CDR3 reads CASSLFSGTAYEQYF. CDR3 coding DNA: TGTGCCAGCAGCCTTTTCTCCGGGACAGCCTACGAGCAGTACTTC.

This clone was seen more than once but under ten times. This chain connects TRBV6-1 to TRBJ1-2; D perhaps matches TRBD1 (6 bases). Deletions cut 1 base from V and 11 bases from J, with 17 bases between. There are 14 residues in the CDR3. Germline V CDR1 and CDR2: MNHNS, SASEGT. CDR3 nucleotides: TGTGCCAGCAGTGAAGGCGGCGCGGGGGGCGGTTACACCTTC. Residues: CASSEGGAGGGYTF.

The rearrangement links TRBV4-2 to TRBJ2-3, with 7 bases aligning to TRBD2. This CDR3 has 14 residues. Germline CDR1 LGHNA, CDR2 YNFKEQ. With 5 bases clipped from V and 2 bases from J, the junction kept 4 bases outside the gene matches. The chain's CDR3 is CASSGGDNTDTQYF. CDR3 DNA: TGTGCCAGCAGCGGGGGGGATAACACAGATACGCAGTATTTT.

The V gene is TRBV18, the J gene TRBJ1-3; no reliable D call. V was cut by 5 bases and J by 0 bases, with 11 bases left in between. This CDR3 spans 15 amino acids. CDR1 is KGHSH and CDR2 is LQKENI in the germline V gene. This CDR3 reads CASSTPPGSGNTIYF. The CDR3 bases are TGTGCCAGCTCAACGCCCCCCGGCTCTGGAAACACCATATATTTT.

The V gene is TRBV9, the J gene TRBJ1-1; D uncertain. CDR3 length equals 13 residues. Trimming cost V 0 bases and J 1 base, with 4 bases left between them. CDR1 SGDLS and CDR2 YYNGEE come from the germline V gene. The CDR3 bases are TGTGCCAGCAGCGTAGACAGGAACACTGAAGCTTTCTTT. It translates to CASSVDRNTEAFF. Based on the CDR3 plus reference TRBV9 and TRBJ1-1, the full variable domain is DSGVTQTPKHLITATGQRVTLRCSPRSGDLSVYWYQQSLDQGLQFLIQYYNGEERAKGNILERFSAQQFPDLHSELNLSSLELGDSALYFCASSVDRNTEAFFGQGTRLTVV.

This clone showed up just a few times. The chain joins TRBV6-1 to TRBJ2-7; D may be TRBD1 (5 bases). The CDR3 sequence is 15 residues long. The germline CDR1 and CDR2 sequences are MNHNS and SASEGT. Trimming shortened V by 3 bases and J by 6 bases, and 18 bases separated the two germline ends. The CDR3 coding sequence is TGTGCCAGCAGTGAGTTGGGGCAGGCATATCGCGAGCAGTACTTC. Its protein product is CASSELGQAYREQYF.

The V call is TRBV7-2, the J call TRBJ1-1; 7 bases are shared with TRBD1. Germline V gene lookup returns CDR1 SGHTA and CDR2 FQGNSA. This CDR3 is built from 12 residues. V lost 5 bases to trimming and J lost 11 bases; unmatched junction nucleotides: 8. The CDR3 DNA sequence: TGTGCCAGCAGCCAGGGACAGATTAAGGCTTTCTTT. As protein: CASSQGQIKAFF.

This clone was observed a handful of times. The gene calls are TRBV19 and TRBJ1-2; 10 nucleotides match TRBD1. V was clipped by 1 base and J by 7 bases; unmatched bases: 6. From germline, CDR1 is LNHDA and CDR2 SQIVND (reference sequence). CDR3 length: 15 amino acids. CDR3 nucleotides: TGTGCCAGTAGTATAGTTGGGACAGGGGTTTCTGGCTACACCTTC. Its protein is CASSIVGTGVSGYTF.

The CDR3 region has the DNA TGTGCCAGCAGTCTGGACAGGGGAACGGAAAAACTGTTTTTT. Its translation: CASSLDRGTEKLFF. The V call is TRBV2, the J call TRBJ1-4, with TRBD1 matching 9 bases. V shed 5 bases and J 8 bases; nucleotides not matched to a gene: 6. This CDR3 spans 14 amino acids. CDR1 is SNHLY, CDR2 FYNNEI, per germline.

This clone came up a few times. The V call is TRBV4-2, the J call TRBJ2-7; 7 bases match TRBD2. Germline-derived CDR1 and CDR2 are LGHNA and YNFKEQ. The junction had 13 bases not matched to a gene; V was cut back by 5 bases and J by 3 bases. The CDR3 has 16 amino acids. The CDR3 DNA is TGTGCCAGCAGCAGGGGTGGGAGGGCAGTACTCTACGAGCAGTACTTC. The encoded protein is CASSRGGRAVLYEQYF.

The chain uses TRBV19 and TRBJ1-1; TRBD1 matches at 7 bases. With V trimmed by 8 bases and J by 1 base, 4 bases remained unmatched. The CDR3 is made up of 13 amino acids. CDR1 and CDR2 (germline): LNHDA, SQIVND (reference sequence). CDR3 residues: CASGDRENTEAFF. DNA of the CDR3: TGTGCCAGTGGGGACAGAGAGAACACTGAAGCTTTCTTT. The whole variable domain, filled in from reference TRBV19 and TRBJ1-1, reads DGGITQSPKYLFRKEGQNVTLSCEQNLNHDAMYWYRQDPGQGLRLIYYSQIVNDFQKGDIAEGYSVSREKKESFPLTVTSAQKNPTAFYLCASGDRENTEAFFGQGTRLTVV.